This T cell receptor (beta chain) appears in the sequencing data of a study of identical twins. This clonotype has only a few counts. Its antigen remains unidentified. Study-level points and caveats: Among out-of-frame alpha sequences shared by twins, low generation probability occurred in excess. Within beta out-of-frame sequences, the excess sharing observed between twins was weaker. Findings came from cross-sectional statistics, without long-term follow-up of donors.

The V and J ends lost 0 bases and 4 bases respectively, with 9 bases between them. CDR1 is SGHDN, CDR2 FVKESK, per germline. The CDR3 totals 14 residues. After template switching added a universal primer site, the resulting cDNA carried unique molecular identifiers. TCRdb passed the 5' RACE reads through MiXCR, listing each CDR3 protein once. The top ten clones hold about 0.27% of a sample with 1.5 million to 2 million distinct CDR3 sequences, about 32% of them seen once. The V and J genes are TRBV14 and TRBJ1-2; D might be TRBD1 (5 bases). The source is a newborn girl in good health. Sample: cord blood. In DNA form, the CDR3 reads TGTGCCAGCAGCCAAGAAGGACACCTCTATGGCTACACCTTC. Residues: CASSQEGHLYGYTF.